A selection of T cell receptor beta chains follows, all from one sample in a study of T cell repertoires in cytomegalovirus infection. These TCRs are of unknown antigen specificity. Each CDR3 protein is one row after TCRdb ran MiXCR on the reads. The data show about 310,000 distinct CDR3 sequences, with around a quarter seen just once and 13% held by the top ten. Sequences were derived from cultured PBMCs, sampled from culture after CMV antigen stimulation. The receptor source for this set is a human donor in good health (CMV status not recorded). Some clones in this sample may be carry-over from other donors' samples. The CDR3 runs from the conserved cysteine through the conserved F or W. Fields, in order: J gene, V gene, CDR3 protein.

j_call: TRBJ2-1
v_call: TRBV20-1
cdr3_aa: CSAPTSGLSYNEQFF

j_call: TRBJ2-5
v_call: TRBV30
cdr3_aa: CAWSNRRPETQYF

j_call: TRBJ2-7
v_call: TRBV4-3
cdr3_aa: CASSQARIGSYEQYF

j_call: TRBJ2-3
v_call: TRBV7-6
cdr3_aa: CASSLVGSDTQYF

j_call: TRBJ2-3
v_call: TRBV5-6
cdr3_aa: CASSFPSGSRTDTQYF

j_call: TRBJ1-5
v_call: TRBV19
cdr3_aa: CASRRGQGGNQPQHF

j_call: TRBJ1-1
v_call: TRBV6-2/TRBV6-3
cdr3_aa: CASSRRQGNAEAFF

j_call: TRBJ2-4
v_call: TRBV28
cdr3_aa: CASSSGTGGYKNIQYF

j_call: TRBJ2-5
v_call: TRBV7-9
cdr3_aa: CASSLEGLDRETQYF

j_call: TRBJ2-5
v_call: TRBV12-3/TRBV12-4
cdr3_aa: CASSPGLAGGTQYF

j_call: TRBJ1-5
v_call: TRBV10-3
cdr3_aa: CAISESWQINQPQHF

j_call: TRBJ2-1
v_call: TRBV19
cdr3_aa: CASTPPGLASEQFF

j_call: TRBJ1-3
v_call: TRBV27
cdr3_aa: CASRPTFGQDSGNTIYF

j_call: TRBJ2-7
v_call: TRBV20-1
cdr3_aa: CSASLLAGAEQYF

j_call: TRBJ2-7
v_call: TRBV28
cdr3_aa: CASSLFGQRGVAYEQYF

j_call: TRBJ2-1
v_call: TRBV12-3/TRBV12-4
cdr3_aa: CASSPSGRAFNEQFF

j_call: TRBJ2-7
v_call: TRBV7-2
cdr3_aa: CASSPRAGPYEQYF

j_call: TRBJ2-7
v_call: TRBV7-9
cdr3_aa: CASSPSGGSYEQYF

j_call: TRBJ2-5
v_call: TRBV14
cdr3_aa: CASSQEEGAAETQYF

j_call: TRBJ1-4
v_call: TRBV20-1
cdr3_aa: CSAQSGGLEKLFF

j_call: TRBJ2-3
v_call: TRBV7-2
cdr3_aa: CASSLGGNTDTQYF

j_call: TRBJ1-5
v_call: TRBV15
cdr3_aa: CATSRERGFAWPQHF

j_call: TRBJ2-7
v_call: TRBV28
cdr3_aa: CASSSGQAYYEQYF

j_call: TRBJ1-4
v_call: TRBV5-4
cdr3_aa: CASSFGGAGEKLFF

j_call: TRBJ1-1
v_call: TRBV9
cdr3_aa: CASSVGQGSGTEAFF

j_call: TRBJ1-3
v_call: TRBV29-1
cdr3_aa: CSVEGNTIYF

j_call: TRBJ2-5
v_call: TRBV5-6
cdr3_aa: CASSLVGLAGQETQYF

j_call: TRBJ2-2
v_call: TRBV9
cdr3_aa: CASSALAGETGELFF

j_call: TRBJ1-1
v_call: TRBV7-6
cdr3_aa: CASSLSGAWNTEAFF

j_call: TRBJ2-3
v_call: TRBV14
cdr3_aa: CASSQDASSIDTQYF

j_call: TRBJ2-2
v_call: TRBV7-9
cdr3_aa: CASSTRRLAGGPIGELFF

j_call: TRBJ1-1
v_call: TRBV7-9
cdr3_aa: CASSKQDRPEAFF

j_call: TRBJ2-5
v_call: TRBV4-1
cdr3_aa: CASSQDRGEPRYF

j_call: TRBJ1-1
v_call: TRBV7-9
cdr3_aa: CASSFPGTPNTEAFF

j_call: TRBJ1-1
v_call: TRBV7-2
cdr3_aa: CASSVVMNTEAFF

j_call: TRBJ2-2
v_call: TRBV19
cdr3_aa: CASRLQGFNTGELFF

j_call: TRBJ1-1
v_call: TRBV6-6
cdr3_aa: CASPRQRNTEAFF

j_call: TRBJ2-3
v_call: TRBV28
cdr3_aa: CASSLLASGKDTQYF

j_call: TRBJ1-2
v_call: TRBV18
cdr3_aa: CASSPGGPGYTF

j_call: TRBJ1-6
v_call: TRBV5-1
cdr3_aa: CASSFAQSSYNSPLHF

j_call: TRBJ1-5
v_call: TRBV19
cdr3_aa: CASIPGEHSNQPQHF

j_call: TRBJ2-7
v_call: TRBV27
cdr3_aa: CASRLQDVPGRKGHEQYF

j_call: TRBJ1-2
v_call: TRBV7-8
cdr3_aa: CASSPSGQGGYGYTF

j_call: TRBJ2-1
v_call: TRBV4-1
cdr3_aa: CASSQARDRSSYNEQFF

j_call: TRBJ1-4
v_call: TRBV4-1
cdr3_aa: CASSETRRENEKLFF

j_call: TRBJ2-5
v_call: TRBV4-1
cdr3_aa: CASRLGPEETQYF

j_call: TRBJ1-3
v_call: TRBV14
cdr3_aa: CASSPDRRTIYF

j_call: TRBJ2-2
v_call: TRBV7-4
cdr3_aa: CASSSPSGRTGELFF

j_call: TRBJ1-5
v_call: TRBV6-5
cdr3_aa: CASRKGDRNQPQHF

j_call: TRBJ1-2
v_call: TRBV18
cdr3_aa: CASSPPDRPGGSGYTF

j_call: TRBJ2-7
v_call: TRBV4-1
cdr3_aa: CASSQENRAYEQYF

j_call: TRBJ1-2
v_call: TRBV28
cdr3_aa: CASSLSGAYGYTF

j_call: TRBJ1-5
v_call: TRBV25-1
cdr3_aa: CASSEYRYSNQPQHF